Shown below are 29 T cell receptor beta chains from a single sample sequenced in a study of low-dose radiotherapy and immunotherapy resistance in tumors. Primers targeting TRAV and TRBV primed first-strand cDNA, covering alpha and beta chains. PCR amplification of the TCRs was performed with Phusion for 20 PCR cycles, and it relied on a constant-region primer together with a V-primer adapter. TCRdb reanalysed the reads using MiXCR and keeps one entry per CDR3 protein. This sample has tens of thousands of distinct CDR3 sequences, with less than 25% found just once. Time point of the sample: after trial treatment. Treatment specified: LDRT plus nivolumab, ipilimumab, low-dose cyclophosphamide and aspirin (RACIN trial). Material: PBMCs, obtained after low-dose radiotherapy plus immunotherapy. The receptors here all came from a female donor with ovarian cancer.

This clonotype was seen a handful of times. The rearrangement uses TRBV4-2 and TRBJ2-1, with TRBD1 matching 7 bases. This CDR3 contains 17 residues. Germline CDR1 is LGHNA and CDR2 is YNFKEQ. J lost 4 bases, V lost 1 base, and 10 bases had no gene match. CDR3 sequence reads: CASSQGRAGGRYNEQFF. The CDR3 DNA is TGTGCCAGCAGCCAAGGACGGGCAGGGGGTAGGTACAATGAGCAGTTCTTC.

This clonotype showed up many times. The V call is TRBV20-1, the J call TRBJ1-1; the D gene is possibly TRBD1 (6 bases). V dropped 2 bases and J dropped 11 bases, with 21 bases sitting between them. CDR1 DFQATT and CDR2 SNEGSKA come from the germline V gene (reference sequence). The CDR3 has 14 residues. Here the CDR3 reads CSARTQKGGAAAFF. The CDR3, as DNA: TGCAGTGCTAGAACGCAAAAGGGGGGCGCGGCGGCTTTCTTT.

This clonotype showed up many times. The chain links TRBV9 to TRBJ2-3; the D gene is possibly TRBD1 (6 bases). The CDR3 runs to 15 residues. In germline, CDR1 is SGDLS, CDR2 YYNGEE. With 4 bases removed from V and 0 bases from J, the gap between germline ends came to 12 bases. CDR3 in amino acids: CASSRTATSTDTQYF. The DNA for the CDR3 is TGTGCCAGCAGCCGGACAGCCACTAGCACAGATACGCAGTATTTT.

This clonotype showed up many times. V usage is TRBV11-2 and J usage is TRBJ1-1, with TRBD1 as a possible D gene (6 bases). The germline CDR1 and CDR2 sequences are SGHAT and FQNNGV. V was pared by 1 base and J by 5 bases, with 17 bases between. The CDR3 is 16 residues long. The CDR3 DNA reads TGTGCCAGCAGCTTAGTGGCTCCGAGGGGGGGAACTGAAGCTTTCTTT. Protein sequence: CASSLVAPRGGTEAFF.

There are many counts of this clonotype. The chain uses TRBV5-1 and TRBJ2-3; 8 positions agree with TRBD1. This CDR3 region has 15 residues. Germline V gene data show CDR1 as SGHRS and CDR2 as YFSETQ. With 5 bases clipped from V and 3 bases from J, the junction kept 8 bases outside the gene matches. The CDR3 DNA reads as TGCGCCAGCAGTCTTGGACAGGGTAGGACAGATACGCAGTATTTT. Translated: CASSLGQGRTDTQYF.

This clonotype was seen only a few times. The chain is built from TRBV28 and TRBJ1-5, with a possible D match to TRBD1 (6 bases). CDR1 MDHEN and CDR2 SYDVKM come from the germline V gene. V lost 2 bases and J lost 1, with 12 bases in between. This CDR3 is 16 amino acids long. The CDR3 reads CASSLQGTGSNQPQHF. The CDR3 region has the DNA TGTGCCAGCAGTTTACAGGGGACGGGGAGCAATCAGCCCCAGCATTTT.

This clonotype has at least ten counts. CDR3 residues: CASSLTPTSGNEQFF. The CDR3 bases are TGTGCCAGCAGCCTTACCCCCACTAGCGGCAATGAGCAGTTCTTC. The J gene is TRBJ2-1, the V gene TRBV7-3, with 8 bases fitting TRBD2. V lost 5 bases and J lost 6; bases outside the gene matches: 9. The CDR3 runs to 15 residues. From germline, CDR1 is SGHTA and CDR2 FQGTGA.

This clonotype was detected many times. This chain links TRBV2 with TRBJ1-5; D ambiguous. The CDR3 is made up of 17 amino acids. Between the trimmed V and J ends, which lost 3 bases and 2 bases, there was a span of 17 bases. Germline CDR1 and CDR2: SNHLY and FYNNEI. Here the CDR3 reads CASSDSGTPMGNQPQHF. CDR3 DNA: TGTGCCAGCAGTGATTCGGGCACGCCAATGGGCAATCAGCCCCAGCATTTT.

This clonotype was counted ten times or more. The V call is TRBV6-2 or TRBV6-3, the J call TRBJ2-7, with a tentative D call TRBD1 (6 bases). Looked up from germline, CDR1 is MNHEY and CDR2 is SVGEGT. Trimming removed 4 bases at V and 4 bases at J, with 8 bases between. The CDR3 extends over 12 amino acids. The CDR3 here is CASSWQGYEQYF. Written as DNA, the CDR3 is TGTGCCAGCAGTTGGCAGGGGTACGAGCAGTACTTC.

This clonotype was counted at least ten times. V is TRBV7-3 and J is TRBJ2-2; D remains unclear. CDR1 and CDR2 from the germline V gene are SGHTA and FQGTGA. V was clipped by 4 bases and J by 2 bases, with 5 bases between them. The CDR3 contains 13 residues. This CDR3 reads CASSSPNTGELFF. The CDR3 DNA reads as TGTGCCAGCAGCTCTCCTAACACCGGGGAGCTGTTTTTT.

This clonotype was seen at least ten times. The gene calls are TRBV2 and TRBJ2-1; D perhaps matches TRBD1 (5 bases). The V end lost 6 bases, the J end lost 4 bases, and 10 bases lay between the germline ends. Germline assignment: CDR1 SNHLY and CDR2 FYNNEI. The CDR3 sequence is 13 residues long. CDR3 DNA sequence: TGTGCCAGCAGCGATGACAGTTACAATGAGCAGTTCTTC. This translates into CASSDDSYNEQFF.

This clonotype was found many times. J is TRBJ1-1 and V is TRBV5-1; TRBD1 is a possible D gene (5 bases). The ends were cut back, 5 bases at V and 0 bases at J, with 8 bases in the middle. This CDR3 has 13 amino acids. Per the germline V gene, CDR1 is SGHRS and CDR2 is YFSETQ. The CDR3 nucleotides read TGCGCCAGCAGGACAGAGATGAACACTGAAGCTTTCTTT. Its translation: CASRTEMNTEAFF.

The chain employs TRBV2 and TRBJ1-1; tentative D call: TRBD1 (6 bases). The germline CDR1 and CDR2 sequences are SNHLY and FYNNEI. V lost 6 bases and J 6 bases, leaving 11 bases between the germline ends. CDR3 length: 12 residues. The CDR3 DNA reads TGTGCCAGCAGCCTGACAGGTTCTGAAGCTTTCTTT. Translation gives CASSLTGSEAFF.

This clonotype came up many times. The chain joins TRBV5-1 to TRBJ1-4; D remains unclear. Germline values: CDR1 SGHRS, CDR2 YFSETQ. Between the trimmed V and J ends, which lost 4 bases and 6 bases, there was a span of 7 bases. CDR3 length equals 12 residues. CDR3 sequence reads: CASSDGYEKLFF. The DNA of the CDR3 is TGCGCCAGCAGCGATGGTTATGAAAAACTGTTTTTT.

At least ten counts were recorded for this clonotype. The chain joins TRBV2 to TRBJ2-2; tentative D call: TRBD2 (5 bases). V was cut by 7 bases and J by 4 bases, with 16 bases left in between. Germline V CDR1 and CDR2: SNHLY, FYNNEI. CDR3 length equals 15 residues. CDR3 in amino acids: CASTSKAGGTGELFF. The CDR3 DNA is TGTGCCAGCACCTCGAAGGCAGGAGGCACCGGGGAGCTGTTTTTT.

This clonotype was observed a handful of times. The chain employs TRBV12-3 or TRBV12-4 and TRBJ2-1; D unresolved. The V end lost 6 bases, the J end lost 7 bases, and 16 bases lay between the germline ends. The CDR3 totals 14 residues. This CDR3 is CASSRATRTNEQFF. CDR3 sequence (DNA): TGTGCCAGCAGCCGCGCAACCCGGACGAATGAGCAGTTCTTC.

This clonotype was observed many times. V gene TRBV20-1 combines with J gene TRBJ2-5; the D gene is possibly TRBD1 (6 bases). Trimming shortened V by 5 bases and J by 5 bases, and 15 bases separated the two germline ends. Looked up from germline, CDR1 is DFQATT and CDR2 is SNEGSKA (reference sequence). The CDR3 sequence is 13 residues long. CDR3 in amino acids: CSAGGHVGETQYF. The CDR3 coding sequence is TGCAGTGCTGGGGGACACGTGGGGGAGACCCAGTACTTC.

This clonotype was detected many times. This chain links TRBV4-1 with TRBJ2-5; 11 positions agree with TRBD2. The CDR3 is made up of 17 amino acids. V gave up 1 base and J gave up 5 bases; unmatched junction bases: 9. Germline V gene sequence: CDR1 MGHRA, CDR2 YSYEKL. CDR3 DNA: TGCGCCAGCAGCCAAGTTCCTCTAGCGGGGGGTTTCGAGACCCAGTACTTC. Translated: CASSQVPLAGGFETQYF.

The sample holds many counts of this clonotype. The chain recombines TRBV10-3 with TRBJ1-2; D unclear. The V gene lost 3 bases and the J gene lost 5 bases, with 7 bases spanning the gap. CDR1 and CDR2 from the germline V gene are ENHRY and SYGVKD. The CDR3 runs to 12 residues. The CDR3 nucleotides read TGTGCCATCAGTGATGAGGGATATGGCTACACCTTC. It specifies CAISDEGYGYTF.

Here the CDR3 reads CASRLDPASGGTQYF. The DNA for the CDR3 is TGTGCCAGCAGACTCGATCCTGCTAGCGGGGGGACCCAGTACTTC. V gene TRBV28 combines with J gene TRBJ2-5; 10 bases match TRBD2. Germline assignment: CDR1 MDHEN and CDR2 SYDVKM. The CDR3 consists of 15 residues. V was clipped by 6 bases and J by 7 bases; unmatched bases: 11. The whole variable domain, filled in from reference TRBV28 and TRBJ2-5, reads DVKVTQSSRYLVKRTGEKVFLECVQDMDHENMFWYRQDPGLGLRLIYFSYDVKMKEKGDIPEGYSVSREKKERFSLILESASTNQTSMYLCASRLDPASGGTQYFGPGTRLLVL.

This clonotype was observed many times. J is TRBJ1-5 and V is TRBV2, with a weak D call TRBD1 (5 bases). In germline, CDR1 is SNHLY, CDR2 FYNNEI. CDR3 length: 15 residues. V was cut by 4 bases and J by 6 bases, with 16 bases left in between. CDR3 protein: CASSAAGLVSQPQHF. CDR3 sequence (DNA): TGTGCCAGCAGTGCGGCAGGGCTGGTAAGTCAGCCCCAGCATTTT.

This clonotype was seen repeatedly, ten times or more. The rearrangement joins TRBV12-3 or TRBV12-4 to TRBJ1-4; 7 positions match TRBD1. J lost 4 bases, V lost 5 bases, and 13 bases had no gene match. The CDR3 runs 17 residues. The CDR3: CASSPPGQGDYNEKLFF. The CDR3 DNA reads TGTGCCAGCAGTCCACCAGGCCAGGGGGATTATAATGAAAAACTGTTTTTT.

The V call is TRBV14, the J call TRBJ2-3, with D perhaps TRBD2 (5 bases). The CDR3 length is 16 residues. Germline loops: CDR1 SGHDN, CDR2 FVKESK. Trimming pared 4 bases from V and 5 bases from J, leaving 19 bases between. The CDR3, as DNA: TGTGCCAGCAGCCCCCCCCGGGCGACGAGGGTAGATACGCAGTATTTT. Amino acid sequence: CASSPPRATRVDTQYF.

This clonotype was seen only a few times. The chain employs TRBV10-3 and TRBJ1-1; 7 positions match TRBD1. With V trimmed by 5 bases and J by 5 bases, 2 bases remained unmatched. The CDR3 loop spans 12 amino acids. Germline lookup yields CDR1 ENHRY and CDR2 SYGVKD. The CDR3 reads CAISPGGTEAFF. Written as DNA, the CDR3 is TGTGCCATCAGTCCAGGGGGGACTGAAGCTTTCTTT.

This clonotype was detected only once. A much larger clone differs from this one at a single base, so this may be a read error. The gene calls are TRBV27 and TRBJ2-6; D is ambiguous. Germline V gene lookup returns CDR1 MNHEY and CDR2 SMNVEV (reference sequence). The CDR3 contains 15 residues. The CDR3 nucleotides are TGTGCCAGCAGTTTATTCCGTACTGGGACCAACGTCCTGACTTTC. The encoded protein is CASSLFRTGTNVLTF.

In its sample, this clonotype was seen many times. The chain recombines TRBV9 with TRBJ2-1, with TRBD2 identical over 8 bases. Germline values: CDR1 SGDLS, CDR2 YYNGEE. The CDR3 loop spans 16 amino acids. J was trimmed by 10 bases and V by 0 bases; bases with no gene match: 12. The CDR3 sequence is CASSVAGSGDFSEQFF. The CDR3 DNA is TGTGCCAGCAGCGTAGCTGGTAGCGGGGACTTCTCGGAGCAGTTCTTC.

The chain combines TRBV18 with TRBJ1-3, with D possibly being TRBD1 (5 bases). Looked up from germline, CDR1 is KGHSH and CDR2 is LQKENI. V lost 6 bases to trimming and J lost 0 bases, with 15 bases between them. The CDR3 totals 16 residues. CDR3 in amino acids: CASSAVRESSGNTIYF. The CDR3 bases are TGTGCCAGCTCTGCGGTCAGGGAGAGCTCTGGAAACACCATATATTTT.

The genes are TRBV13 and TRBJ2-5; D gene unclear. From germline, CDR1 is PRHDT and CDR2 FYEKMQ (reference sequence). CDR3 size: 13 residues. V lost 0 bases to trimming and J lost 5 bases, with 7 bases between them. The CDR3 sequence is CASSLGQRETQYF. DNA of the CDR3: TGTGCCAGCAGCTTAGGACAACGGGAGACCCAGTACTTC.

Many counts were recorded for this clonotype. The genes are TRBV28 and TRBJ2-7, with D unresolved. The V gene lost 7 bases and the J gene lost 3 bases, with 19 bases spanning the gap. This CDR3 is built from 15 residues. Germline V lookup: CDR1 MDHEN, CDR2 SYDVKM. CDR3 amino acids: CASTTPESGFYEQYF. CDR3 nucleotide sequence: TGTGCCAGCACCACCCCCGAATCAGGCTTCTACGAGCAGTACTTC. The whole variable domain, filled in from reference TRBV28 and TRBJ2-7, reads DVKVTQSSRYLVKRTGEKVFLECVQDMDHENMFWYRQDPGLGLRLIYFSYDVKMKEKGDIPEGYSVSREKKERFSLILESASTNQTSMYLCASTTPESGFYEQYFGPGTRLTVT.